This T cell receptor beta chain was identified during a study of blood T cell repertoires in COVID-19. V was cut by 0 bases and J by 5 bases, with 6 bases left in between. CDR3 length equals 12 residues. Germline V lookup: CDR1 SQVTM, CDR2 ANQGSEA. Data came from immunoSEQ multiplex PCR; TCRdb stores just in-frame clones and leaves some out. The repertoire holds about 180,000 clones, 80% to 90% seen once, with 12% in the top ten. The receptor comes from a woman of 80 years or more with COVID-19, enrolled during active disease. The chain carries TRBV29-1 and TRBJ2-3; D unresolved. The specimen was peripheral blood. The CDR3 protein is CSVEDSGDTQYF. In nucleotides, the CDR3 is TGCAGCGTTGAAGATTCGGGAGATACGCAGTATTTT.